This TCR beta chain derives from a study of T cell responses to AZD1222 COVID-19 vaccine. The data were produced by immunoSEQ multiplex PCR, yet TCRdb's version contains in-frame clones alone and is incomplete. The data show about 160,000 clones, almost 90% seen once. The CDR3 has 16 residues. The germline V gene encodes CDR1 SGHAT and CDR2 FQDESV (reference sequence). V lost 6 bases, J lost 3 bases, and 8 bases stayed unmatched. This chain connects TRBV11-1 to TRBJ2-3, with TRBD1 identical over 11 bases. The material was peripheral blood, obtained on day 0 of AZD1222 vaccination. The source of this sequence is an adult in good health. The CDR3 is CASSSAGQGVTDTQYF. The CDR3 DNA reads TGTGCCAGCAGTTCAGCGGGACAGGGGGTAACAGATACGCAGTATTTT. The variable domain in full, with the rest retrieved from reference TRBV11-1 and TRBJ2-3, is EAEVAQSPRYKITEKSQAVAFWCDPISGHATLYWYRQILGQGPELLVQFQDESVVDDSQLPKDRFSAERLKGVDSTLKIQPAELGDSAMYLCASSSAGQGVTDTQYFGPGTRLTVL.